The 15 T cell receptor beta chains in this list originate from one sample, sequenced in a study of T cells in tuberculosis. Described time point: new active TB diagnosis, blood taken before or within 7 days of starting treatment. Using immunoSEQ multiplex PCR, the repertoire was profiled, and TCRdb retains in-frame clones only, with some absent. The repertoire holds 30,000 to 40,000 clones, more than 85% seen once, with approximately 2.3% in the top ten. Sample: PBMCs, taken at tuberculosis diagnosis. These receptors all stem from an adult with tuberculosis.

In DNA, the CDR3 is TGTGCCAGTAGAGGGGGGGCCAGCTCCTATAATTCACCCCTCCACTTT. Translation: CASRGGASSYNSPLHF. V is TRBV19 and J is TRBJ1-6; maybe TRBD1 (6 bases). Trimming pared 6 bases from V and 0 bases from J, leaving 12 bases between. The CDR3 has 16 residues. CDR1 and CDR2 from the germline V gene are LNHDA and SQIVND (reference sequence).

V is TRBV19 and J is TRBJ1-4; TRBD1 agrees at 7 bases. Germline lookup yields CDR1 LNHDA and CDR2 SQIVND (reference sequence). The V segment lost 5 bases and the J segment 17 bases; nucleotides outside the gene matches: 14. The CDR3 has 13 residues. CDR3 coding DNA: TGTGCCAGTAGTGAGGGGGCAGGGCGGCGGATTTTTTTT. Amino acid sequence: CASSEGAGRRIFF.

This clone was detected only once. Here the CDR3 reads CASSSFPGEDQPQHF. CDR3 sequence (DNA): TGTGCCAGCAGCTCATTCCCAGGGGAAGACCAGCCCCAGCATTTT. This rearrangement joins TRBV11-2 to TRBJ1-5; D might be TRBD1 (6 bases). V shed 4 bases and J shed 7 bases, with 17 bases lying between them. From germline, CDR1 is SGHAT and CDR2 FQNNGV. CDR3 length equals 15 residues.

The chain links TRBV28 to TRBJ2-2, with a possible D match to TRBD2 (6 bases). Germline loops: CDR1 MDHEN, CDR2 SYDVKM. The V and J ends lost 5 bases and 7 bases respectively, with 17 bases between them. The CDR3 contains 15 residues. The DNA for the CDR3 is TGTGCCAGCAGTCCCTCGGGGGTCGGTTACGGGGAGCTGTTTTTT. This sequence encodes CASSPSGVGYGELFF.

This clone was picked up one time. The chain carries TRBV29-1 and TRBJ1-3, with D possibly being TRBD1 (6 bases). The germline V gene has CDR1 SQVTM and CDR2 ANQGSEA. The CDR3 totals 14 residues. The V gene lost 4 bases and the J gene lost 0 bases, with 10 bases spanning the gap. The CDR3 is CSVAKDSSGNTIYF. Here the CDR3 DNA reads TGCAGCGTTGCGAAGGACAGCTCTGGAAACACCATATATTTT.

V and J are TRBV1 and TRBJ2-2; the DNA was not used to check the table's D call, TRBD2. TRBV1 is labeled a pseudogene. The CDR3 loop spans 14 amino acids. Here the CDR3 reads CTSSHDLGTGELFF. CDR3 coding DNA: TGCACCAGCAGCCACGATCTAGGCACCGGGGAGCTGTTTTTT.

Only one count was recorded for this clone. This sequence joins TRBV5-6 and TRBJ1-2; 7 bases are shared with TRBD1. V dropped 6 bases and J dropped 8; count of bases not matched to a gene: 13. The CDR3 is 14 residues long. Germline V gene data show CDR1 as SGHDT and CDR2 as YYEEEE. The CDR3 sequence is CASIQTGSLGGYTF. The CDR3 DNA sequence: TGTGCCAGCATCCAGACAGGGAGTTTGGGGGGCTACACCTTC.

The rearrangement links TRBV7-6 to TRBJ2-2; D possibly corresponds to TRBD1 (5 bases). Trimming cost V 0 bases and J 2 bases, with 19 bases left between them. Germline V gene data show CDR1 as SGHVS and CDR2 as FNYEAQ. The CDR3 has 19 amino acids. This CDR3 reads CASSLAASEGAGNTGELFF. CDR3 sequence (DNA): TGTGCCAGCAGCTTAGCGGCAAGCGAAGGGGCCGGTAACACCGGGGAGCTGTTTTTT.

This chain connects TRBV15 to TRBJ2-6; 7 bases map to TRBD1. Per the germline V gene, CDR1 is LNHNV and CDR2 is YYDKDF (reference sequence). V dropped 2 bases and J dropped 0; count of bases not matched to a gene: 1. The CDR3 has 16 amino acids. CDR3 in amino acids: CATSRNRGSGANVLTF. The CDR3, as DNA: TGTGCCACCAGCAGAAACAGGGGCTCTGGGGCCAACGTCCTGACTTTC.

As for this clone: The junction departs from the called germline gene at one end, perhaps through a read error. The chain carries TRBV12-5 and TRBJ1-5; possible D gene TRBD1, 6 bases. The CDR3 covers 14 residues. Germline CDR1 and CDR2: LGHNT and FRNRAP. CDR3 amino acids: CASGLVGQGQPQHF. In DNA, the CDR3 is TGTGCTAGTGGCTTGGTGGGCCAGGGGCAGCCCCAGCATTTT.

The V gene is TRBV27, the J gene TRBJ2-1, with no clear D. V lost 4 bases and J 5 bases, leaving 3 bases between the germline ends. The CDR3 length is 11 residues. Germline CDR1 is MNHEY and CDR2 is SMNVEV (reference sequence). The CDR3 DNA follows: TGTGCCAGCAGTTGGCACAATGAGCAGTTCTTC. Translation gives CASSWHNEQFF.

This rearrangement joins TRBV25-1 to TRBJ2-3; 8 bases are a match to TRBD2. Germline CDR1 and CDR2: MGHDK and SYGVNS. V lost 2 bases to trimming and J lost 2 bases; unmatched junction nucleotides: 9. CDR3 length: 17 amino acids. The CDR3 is CASSEPRRGGHTDTQYF. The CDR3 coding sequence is TGTGCCAGCAGTGAACCCCGGCGCGGGGGGCACACAGATACGCAGTATTTT.

The CDR3 sequence: CASSTGAGNTIYF. The CDR3 nucleotides are TGTGCCAGTAGTACAGGGGCTGGAAACACCATATATTTT. V usage is TRBV19 and J usage is TRBJ1-3, with D perhaps matching TRBD1 (6 bases). Germline-derived CDR1 and CDR2 are LNHDA and SQIVND (reference sequence). The length of the CDR3 is 13 residues. Trimming cost V 4 bases and J 2 bases, with 6 bases left between them.

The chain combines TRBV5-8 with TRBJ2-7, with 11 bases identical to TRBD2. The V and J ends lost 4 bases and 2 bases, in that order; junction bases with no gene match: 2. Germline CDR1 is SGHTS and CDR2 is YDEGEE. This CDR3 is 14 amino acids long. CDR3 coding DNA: TGTGCCAGCAGCGTGGGACTAGCGGCCTACGAGCAGTACTTC. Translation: CASSVGLAAYEQYF.

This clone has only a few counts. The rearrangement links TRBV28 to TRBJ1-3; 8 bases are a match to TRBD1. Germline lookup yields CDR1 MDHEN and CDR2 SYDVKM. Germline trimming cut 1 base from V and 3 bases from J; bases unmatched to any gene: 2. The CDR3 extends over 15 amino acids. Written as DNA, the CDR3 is TGTGCCAGCAGTTTATCTGACAGGGGTGGAAACACCATATATTTT. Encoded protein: CASSLSDRGGNTIYF.